This T cell receptor beta chain was sequenced for a study of T-cell memory formation after mild COVID-19. The wider study: There were largely donor-specific TCR clusters. Study-level points and caveats: Cross-reactive memory apparently joined, as some responding clones appeared in pre-infection memory. From day 15 to 85, contracting clones were balanced between CD4 and CD8, whereas later expanders leaned toward CD4+.

V lost 0 bases to trimming and J lost 0 bases; unmatched junction nucleotides: 15. Germline V gene lookup returns CDR1 DFQATT and CDR2 SNEGSKA (reference sequence). There are 21 residues in the CDR3. Constant-segment primers and 5'RACE yielded cDNA libraries for TCR alpha and TCR beta, each carrying sample barcodes and UMIs. TCRdb reanalysed the 5' RACE reads using MiXCR and keeps one entry per CDR3 protein. This table has some 110,000 distinct CDR3 sequences, roughly an eighth appearing once. This clonotype occurred a few times. No antigen is known for it. The material sequenced was PBMCs or a T cell subset sorted from them (not recorded which). This sequence joins TRBV20-1 and TRBJ2-6; TRBD1 matches 9 bases. This TCR derives from an adult woman who had mild COVID-19 (a few samples of this study predate the infection). Cell type and time point are not known. The CDR3 nucleotides are TGCAGTGCTAGAGATGTGGGATCTCCGGGACAGGGCGGCTCTGGGGCCAACGTCCTGACTTTC. Protein: CSARDVGSPGQGGSGANVLTF.